The TCR beta chain under discussion was sequenced for a study of graft-versus-host responses after intestinal transplantation. Study details: Anti-thymocyte globulin induction was given to all recipients, followed by tacrolimus and steroids for two to four years.

The repertoire was sequenced with immunoSEQ multiplex PCR; TCRdb's copy has only in-frame clones and lacks some. The sample consists of about 86,000 clones, roughly nine tenths of them appearing once. V lost 5 bases to trimming and J lost 7 bases; unmatched junction nucleotides: 18. Germline V gene sequence: CDR1 SGHAT, CDR2 FQDESV (reference sequence). This CDR3 is built from 17 residues. This clone was seen once. Its antigen is as yet unknown. General study results and limits: GvH clones turned up in recipient marrow; some had shown up first in ileum or blood. HvG clone declines early post-transplant were associated with peak circulating GvH levels. Allograft graft-versus-host to host-versus-graft clonal ratios ran high in patients with graft-donor T cell macrochimerism.

The chain couples TRBV11-1 to TRBJ2-7, with 9 bases identical to TRBD1. The sequenced sample was unstimulated CD8+ T cells sorted from spleen or lymph node cells, obtained before intestinal transplant. The source is a human donor who received an intestinal transplant. As DNA, the CDR3 is TGTGCCAGCAGCCTTATTGGGTTCGGGACAGGGATGGATGAGCAGTACTTC. This encodes CASSLIGFGTGMDEQYF.